One sample yielded the 3 T cell receptor beta chains listed below, sequenced in a study of T cell repertoires in cytomegalovirus infection. TCRdb independently ran MiXCR on the reads; one entry per CDR3 protein. The repertoire includes about 830,000 distinct CDR3 sequences, less than 35% of them detected once, and around 11% sits in the top ten. These receptors have no known antigen. The source material was cultured CD8+ T cells from PBMCs, sampled from culture after CMV antigen stimulation. These receptors all stem from a human donor in good health (CMV status not recorded). Some clones in this sample may be carry-over from other donors' samples.

V and J are TRBV12-5 and TRBJ2-1; D may be TRBD2 (6 bases). Trimming pared 9 bases from V and 4 bases from J, leaving 16 bases between. CDR1 and CDR2 from the germline V gene are LGHNT and FRNRAP. This CDR3 is 14 amino acids long. CDR3: CASGGGAGYNEQFF. DNA for the CDR3: TGTGCTAGCGGTGGCGGGGCGGGGTACAATGAGCAGTTCTTC. Complete variable domain (other parts from reference TRBV12-5 and TRBJ2-1): DARVTQTPRHKVTEMGQEVTMRCQPILGHNTVFWYRQTMMQGLELLAYFRNRAPLDDSGMPKDRFSAEMPDATLATLKIQPSEPRDSAVYFCASGGGAGYNEQFFGPGTRLTVL.

The CDR3: CSASPTGISYEQYF. The CDR3 DNA sequence: TGCAGTGCTAGCCCGACAGGCATCTCCTACGAGCAGTACTTC. V is TRBV20-1 and J is TRBJ2-7; D is perhaps TRBD1 (6 bases). The CDR3 covers 14 residues. V lost 3 bases, J lost 0 bases, and 12 bases lay in between. Per the germline V gene, CDR1 is DFQATT and CDR2 is SNEGSKA (reference sequence).

This rearrangement joins TRBV6-1 to TRBJ2-7; D may be TRBD2 (6 bases). Germline CDR1 is MNHNS and CDR2 is SASEGT. Trimming removed 2 bases at V and 2 bases at J, with 10 bases between. The CDR3 loop spans 14 amino acids. The CDR3 reads CASSERGIPYEQYV. The CDR3 DNA follows: TGTGCCAGCAGTGAACGGGGGATCCCCTACGAGCAGTACGTC.